This TCR beta chain was sequenced for a study of OX40 agonist ivuxolimab in advanced cancers. Turning to the study itself: Patients were under 90% male with ages roughly 23 to 79, mean roughly 55.

Sampling times: baseline, cycle 4 day 1, cycle 7 day 1. As regards this clone: Antigen: not known.

The study's findings and limits: The authors also found low normalized T-cell clonal expansion in some nonresponders.

Generated by immunoSEQ multiplex PCR, the TCRdb table keeps only in-frame clones and is missing some. The sample has 95,000 to 150,000 clones; around 95% are singletons. In germline, CDR1 is MNHNS, CDR2 SASEGT. CDR3 length equals 12 residues. Between the trimmed V and J ends, which lost 5 bases and 10 bases, there was a span of 11 bases. The source is an adult with an advanced solid tumor such as melanoma, head and neck, liver or kidney cancer. The sample consisted of CD4+ or CD8+ T cells sorted from blood, taken in a trial of the OX40 agonist ivuxolimab. The rearrangement joins TRBV6-1 to TRBJ1-4, with unresolved D. DNA for the CDR3: TGTGCCAGCAGTCAAGACGTCCGAAAACTGTTTTTT. Its protein is CASSQDVRKLFF.